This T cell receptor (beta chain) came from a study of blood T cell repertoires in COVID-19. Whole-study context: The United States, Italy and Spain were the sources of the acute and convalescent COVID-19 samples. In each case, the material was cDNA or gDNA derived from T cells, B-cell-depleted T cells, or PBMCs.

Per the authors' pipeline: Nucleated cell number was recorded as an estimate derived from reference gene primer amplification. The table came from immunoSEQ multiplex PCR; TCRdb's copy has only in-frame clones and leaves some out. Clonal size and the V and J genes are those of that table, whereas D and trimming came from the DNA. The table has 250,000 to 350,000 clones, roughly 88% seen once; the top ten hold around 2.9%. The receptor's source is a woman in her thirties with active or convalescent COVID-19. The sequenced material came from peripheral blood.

The CDR3 protein is CASSLSGGANVLTF. The CDR3 DNA sequence: TGTGCCAGCAGCTTATCAGGGGGGGCCAACGTCCTGACTTTC. This chain connects TRBV11-3 to TRBJ2-6, with D possibly being TRBD1 (5 bases). V lost 2 bases and J 4 bases, leaving 6 bases between the germline ends. Looked up from germline, CDR1 is SGHNT and CDR2 is YENEEA. The CDR3 is made up of 14 amino acids.